The entry that follows covers one T cell receptor beta chain sequence. Its antigen remains unknown. This record belongs to a study of shared clonotypes between healthy human individuals. General study results and limits: Generally, naive subsets came out with larger estimated richness than memory subsets.

Germline lookup yields CDR1 LNHDA and CDR2 SQIVND (reference sequence). Unmatched junction bases numbered 0, after V lost 0 bases and J lost 2 bases. The CDR3 runs to 15 residues. The assay ran at deep level. Some clones are missing from TCRdb's copy, which holds only in-frame ones; the method was immunoSEQ multiplex PCR. The table lists approximately 530,000 clones, approximately 94% of them singletons. Sequenced: naive CD4+ T cells sorted from blood. Subset given: CD45RA+ positively selected. The sequence came from a woman aged 30 to 39 in good health. The chain has TRBV19 and TRBJ1-3; 8 bases are shared with TRBD1. The CDR3 DNA sequence: TGTGCCAGTAGTATAGAGACAGGGGCTGGAAACACCATATATTTT. As protein: CASSIETGAGNTIYF.